These 3 T cell receptor beta chains were sequenced from one sample in a study of regulatory T cells in long-lasting Graves disease. Time point reported: newly diagnosed GD, antithyroid drugs for less than 3 months. PBMC RNA was the source of the TCR library. The TCR beta library used iRepertoire HTBI primers with Arm-PCR amplification of CDR3. A single record per CDR3 protein comes from TCRdb applying MiXCR to the multiplex PCR reads. The table shows 500,000 to 700,000 distinct CDR3 sequences, with roughly 16% occurring only once. A further study also used this sample, focusing on T cells in Graves' hyperthyroidism and ophthalmopathy.

The sequencing used peripheral blood mononuclear cells (PBMCs), collected at new diagnosis, from a patient treated with antithyroid drugs. Receptor source: a woman aged 30 to 39 with Graves disease.

This clonotype was seen more than once but under ten times. A much larger clone differs from this one at a single base, so this may be a read error. This chain uses TRBV2 with TRBJ2-7; D possibly uses TRBD1 or TRBD2 (5 bases each). The length of the CDR3 is 12 residues. From germline, CDR1 is SNHLY and CDR2 FYNNEI. As DNA, the CDR3 is TGTGCCGGCAGGGAGCTGCTCTACGAGCAGTACTTC. It yields the protein CAGRELLYEQYF. Looking up the rest from reference TRBV2 and TRBJ2-7 gives the full variable domain: EPEVTQTPSHQVTQMGQEVILRCVPISNHLYFYWYRQILGQKVEFLVSFYNNEISEKSEIFDDQFSVERPDGSNFTLKIRSTKLEDSAMYFCAGRELLYEQYFGPGTRLTVT.

This clonotype showed up many times. The V gene is TRBV10-1, the J gene TRBJ2-3; no clear D. This CDR3 spans 14 amino acids. V was pared by 6 bases and J by 4 bases, with 14 bases between. Germline V gene sequence: CDR1 WNHNN, CDR2 SYGVQD (reference sequence). The CDR3 region has the DNA TGCGCCAGCAGCGCTTCACGGCCTTCAGATACGCAGTATTTT. Translated, it gives CASSASRPSDTQYF.

Ten or more counts support this clonotype. The CDR3 region has the DNA TGTGCCAGCAGCCCATTTTTGATACAGGGGCCGGAAAAACTGTTTTTT. This encodes CASSPFLIQGPEKLFF. The chain uses TRBV12-3 or TRBV12-4 and TRBJ1-4; 7 bases are shared with TRBD1. After removal of 6 bases from V and 8 bases from J, the junction contained 15 bases not matched to a gene. This CDR3 is 16 amino acids long.